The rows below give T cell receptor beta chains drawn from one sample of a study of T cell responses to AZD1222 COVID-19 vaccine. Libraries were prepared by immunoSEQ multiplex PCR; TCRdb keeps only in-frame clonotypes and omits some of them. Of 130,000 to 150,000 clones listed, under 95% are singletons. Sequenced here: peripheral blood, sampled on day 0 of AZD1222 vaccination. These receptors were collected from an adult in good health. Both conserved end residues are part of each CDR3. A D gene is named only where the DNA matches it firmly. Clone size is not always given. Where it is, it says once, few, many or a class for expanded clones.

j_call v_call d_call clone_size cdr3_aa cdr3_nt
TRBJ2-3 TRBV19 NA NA CASSIMEGTDTQYF TGTGCCAGTAGTATAATGGAGGGTACAGATACGCAGTATTTT
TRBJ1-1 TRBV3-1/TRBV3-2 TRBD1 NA CASSHPGQGNTEAFF TGTGCCAGCAGCCATCCCGGACAGGGGAACACTGAAGCTTTCTTT
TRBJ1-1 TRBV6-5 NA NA CASSYTGRGTEAFF TGTGCCAGCAGTTACACGGGGCGGGGGACTGAAGCTTTCTTT
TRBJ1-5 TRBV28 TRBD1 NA CASNPDRGNQPQHF TGTGCCAGCAACCCGGACAGGGGTAATCAGCCCCAGCATTTT
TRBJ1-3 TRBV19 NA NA CASQGGLLSSGNTIYF TGTGCCAGTCAGGGAGGCCTCCTTTCCTCTGGAAACACCATATATTTT
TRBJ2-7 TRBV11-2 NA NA CASSLAQNAYEQYF TGTGCCAGCAGCTTAGCCCAGAATGCCTACGAGCAGTACTTC
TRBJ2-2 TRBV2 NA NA CASTSDTGELFF TGTGCCAGCACATCCGACACCGGGGAGCTGTTTTTT
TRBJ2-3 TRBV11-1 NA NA CASSLDHDTQYF TGTGCCAGCAGCTTAGATCATGATACGCAGTATTTT
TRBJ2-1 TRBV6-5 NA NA CASRTHGEINNEQFF TGTGCCAGCAGGACCCACGGGGAGATCAACAATGAGCAGTTCTTC
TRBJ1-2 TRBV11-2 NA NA CASSRGGTNYGYTF TGTGCCAGCAGCCGAGGGGGGACTAACTATGGCTACACCTTC
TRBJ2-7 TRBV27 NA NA CASSFLAGLHAYEQYF TGTGCCAGCAGTTTTCTCGCGGGCCTACATGCCTACGAGCAGTACTTC
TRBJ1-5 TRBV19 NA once CASNPKEGLQPQHF TGTGCCAGTAACCCGAAAGAGGGGCTTCAGCCCCAGCATTTT
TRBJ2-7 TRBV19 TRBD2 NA CDRPGGGLYEQYF TGTGACAGACCGGGCGGGGGTCTCTACGAGCAGTACTTC
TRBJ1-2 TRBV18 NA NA CASSPEFLVGYTF TGTGCCAGCTCACCTGAATTTTTGGTTGGCTACACCTTC
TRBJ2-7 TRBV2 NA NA CASSGGDHEQYF TGTGCCAGCAGTGGTGGTGACCACGAGCAGTACTTC
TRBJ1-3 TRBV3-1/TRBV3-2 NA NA CASSQVGAGNTIYF TGTGCCAGCAGCCAAGTAGGGGCCGGAAACACCATATATTTT
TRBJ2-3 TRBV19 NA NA CASSIAPGDTQYF TGTGCCAGTAGTATTGCGCCTGGGGATACGCAGTATTTT
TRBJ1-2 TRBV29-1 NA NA CSVVQGYGYTF TGCAGCGTTGTACAGGGCTATGGCTACACCTTC
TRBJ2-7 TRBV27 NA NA CASRGLATGVRDEQYF TGTGCCAGCAGGGGTCTAGCGACGGGGGTCCGGGACGAGCAGTACTTC
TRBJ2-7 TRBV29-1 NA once CSASHQGPYEQYF TGCAGCGCCTCTCACCAGGGACCATACGAGCAGTACTTC
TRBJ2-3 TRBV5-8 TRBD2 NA CASSVGGRTSGTDTQYF TGTGCCAGCAGCGTTGGGGGTCGGACTAGCGGGACAGATACGCAGTATTTT
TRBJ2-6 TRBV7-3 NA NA CASSFVSGANVLTF TGTGCCAGCAGCTTCGTTTCTGGGGCCAACGTCCTGACTTTC
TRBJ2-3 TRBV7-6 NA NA CASSSGPGVHTDTQYF TGTGCCAGCAGCAGCGGACCAGGGGTGCATACAGATACGCAGTATTTT
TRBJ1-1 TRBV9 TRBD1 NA CASSERDRRGVGAFF TGTGCCAGCAGCGAGCGGGACAGGAGAGGGGTTGGAGCTTTCTTT
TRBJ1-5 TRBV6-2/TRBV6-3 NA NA CASSKGGVGNQPQHF TGTGCCAGCAGCAAGGGAGGGGTTGGAAATCAGCCCCAGCATTTT
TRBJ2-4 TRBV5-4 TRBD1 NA CASSLPPRTGGIGNIQYF TGTGCCAGCAGCCTCCCCCCCAGGACAGGGGGCATAGGGAACATTCAGTACTTC
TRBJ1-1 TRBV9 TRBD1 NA CASSAGQGAEAFF TGTGCCAGCAGCGCGGGACAGGGGGCTGAAGCTTTCTTT
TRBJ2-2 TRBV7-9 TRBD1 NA CASSRQGSAGELFF TGTGCCAGCAGCCGACAGGGGAGTGCTGGGGAGCTGTTTTTT
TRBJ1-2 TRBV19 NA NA CASTRRGGMYGYTF TGTGCCAGTACCAGACGGGGGGGAATGTATGGCTACACCTTC
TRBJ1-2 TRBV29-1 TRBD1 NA CSVGPGTGDGYTF TGCAGCGTTGGACCCGGGACAGGGGATGGCTACACCTTC
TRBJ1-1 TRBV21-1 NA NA CASSYTGTEKAFF TGTGCCAGCAGTTATACCGGGACAGAGAAAGCTTTCTTT
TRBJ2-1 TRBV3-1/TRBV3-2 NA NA CASSQEAGTNEQFF TGTGCCAGCAGCCAAGAGGCCGGCACTAATGAGCAGTTCTTC
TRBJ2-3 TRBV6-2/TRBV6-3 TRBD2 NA CASSFWRGSTDTQYF TGTGCCAGCAGTTTCTGGCGGGGGAGCACAGATACGCAGTATTTT
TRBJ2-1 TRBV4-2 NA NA CASSQVTRGPYNEQFF TGTGCCAGCAGCCAAGTTACCAGGGGACCCTACAATGAGCAGTTCTTC
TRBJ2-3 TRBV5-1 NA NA CASRIPMTDTQYF TGCGCCAGCAGGATTCCCATGACAGATACGCAGTATTTT